The next 30 T cell receptor beta chains were all read from a single sample in a study of T cell repertoires in ileal Crohn's disease. Produced via immunoSEQ multiplex PCR; TCRdb's table is partial and in-frame only. The sample lists about 14,000 clones, roughly 82% occurring once. The sequenced sample was ileal tissue. Source of these receptors: an adult with Crohn's disease.

The CDR3 protein is CASSYLRLDQETQYF. As DNA, the CDR3 is TGTGCCAGCAGTTACCTCAGACTAGATCAAGAGACCCAGTACTTC. V usage is TRBV6-5 and J usage is TRBJ2-5, with a weak D call TRBD2 (6 bases). The V and J ends lost 2 bases and 2 bases respectively, with 12 bases between them. The CDR3 runs to 15 residues. CDR1 is MNHEY, CDR2 SVGAGI, per germline.

A single count supports this clone. The chain has TRBV6-1 and TRBJ2-6; the D gene is possibly TRBD2 (6 bases). CDR1 is MNHNS, CDR2 SASEGT, per germline. Trimming pared 6 bases from V and 1 base from J, leaving 10 bases between. CDR3 size: 15 residues. This CDR3 is CASRLGGSGANVLTF. CDR3 DNA: TGTGCCAGCAGGTTAGGAGGGTCTGGGGCCAACGTCCTGACTTTC.

V usage is TRBV30 and J usage is TRBJ2-5; the D is unclear. The V end was cut by 0 bases, the J end by 2 bases, with 7 bases between. This CDR3 spans 13 amino acids. The V gene's germline CDR1 is GTSNPN and CDR2 SVGIG (reference sequence). The chain's CDR3 is CAWSVNRQETQYF. The CDR3 region has the DNA TGTGCCTGGAGTGTGAATCGGCAAGAGACCCAGTACTTC.

The chain has TRBV30 and TRBJ2-2, with 8 bases lining up with TRBD2. The germline CDR1 and CDR2 sequences are GTSNPN and SVGIG (reference sequence). Trimming removed 4 bases from V and 0 bases from J; junction bases left unmatched: 10. This CDR3 comprises 17 residues. The chain's CDR3 is CAWKRLAGYANTGELFF. DNA of the CDR3: TGTGCCTGGAAAAGGCTAGCGGGCTACGCGAACACCGGGGAGCTGTTTTTT.

This chain uses TRBV4-2 with TRBJ2-2; 11 bases agree with TRBD2. This CDR3 region has 17 residues. Germline-derived CDR1 and CDR2 are LGHNA and YNFKEQ. The V segment lost 0 bases and the J segment 3 bases; nucleotides outside the gene matches: 3. DNA of the CDR3: TGTGCCAGCAGCCAAGAGGCTAGCGGGGGGTACACCGGGGAGCTGTTTTTT. Its protein product is CASSQEASGGYTGELFF.

By share of the sample, this clone is medium-sized. The V gene is TRBV6-6, the J gene TRBJ1-6, with TRBD1 as a possible D gene (6 bases). The V end was cut by 2 bases, the J end by 13 bases, with 12 bases between. The CDR3 length is 13 residues. Germline V CDR1 and CDR2: MNHNY, SVGAGI (reference sequence). This CDR3 is CASSYANREPLHF. The CDR3 DNA reads as TGTGCCAGCAGTTACGCTAACAGGGAGCCCCTCCACTTT.

The chain carries TRBV30 and TRBJ1-1; D might be TRBD1 (5 bases). Trimming stripped 2 bases from V and 2 bases from J, with 18 bases between. Looked up from germline, CDR1 is GTSNPN and CDR2 is SVGIG (reference sequence). The CDR3 consists of 16 residues. CDR3 loop: CAWSPGLGMKNTEAFF. CDR3 nucleotide sequence: TGTGCCTGGAGTCCAGGGTTGGGGATGAAAAACACTGAAGCTTTCTTT.

V usage is TRBV5-6 and J usage is TRBJ2-7; 7 bases line up with TRBD1. The CDR3 loop spans 13 amino acids. The trim removed 4 bases at V and 6 bases at J, leaving 7 bases unmatched. CDR1 and CDR2 (germline): SGHDT, YYEEEE. DNA of the CDR3: TGTGCCAGCAGCATGACAGGGATCAGCGAGCAGTACTTC. Its protein is CASSMTGISEQYF.

The CDR3 protein is CASSSRGQGLSGNQPQHF. CDR3 nucleotides: TGTGCCAGCAGTTCAAGGGGACAGGGTTTATCAGGCAATCAGCCCCAGCATTTT. V and J are TRBV2 and TRBJ1-5; TRBD1 matches 9 bases. The CDR3 is 18 amino acids. Germline V gene sequence: CDR1 SNHLY, CDR2 FYNNEI. Germline trimming cut 5 bases from V and 2 bases from J; bases unmatched to any gene: 13. Filled out from reference TRBV2 and TRBJ1-5, the complete variable domain reads EPEVTQTPSHQVTQMGQEVILRCVPISNHLYFYWYRQILGQKVEFLVSFYNNEISEKSEIFDDQFSVERPDGSNFTLKIRSTKLEDSAMYFCASSSRGQGLSGNQPQHFGDGTRLSIL.

This clone was observed once. The rearrangement joins TRBV29-1 to TRBJ2-5, with D perhaps matching TRBD1 (6 bases). Trimming stripped 8 bases from V and 6 bases from J, with 19 bases between. This CDR3 contains 13 residues. The V gene's germline CDR1 is SQVTM and CDR2 ANQGSEA. The CDR3: CSWTGRGRKTQYF. The CDR3 DNA reads TGCAGCTGGACCGGCAGGGGACGCAAGACCCAGTACTTC.

In this sample, this clone turned up a few times. V and J are TRBV12-5 and TRBJ2-3; possible D gene TRBD2, 5 bases. Germline V lookup: CDR1 LGHNT, CDR2 FRNRAP. V was pared by 5 bases and J by 4 bases, with 10 bases between. The CDR3 has 13 residues. CDR3 sequence: CASGQEGADTQYF. The CDR3 DNA follows: TGTGCTAGTGGTCAAGAGGGAGCAGATACGCAGTATTTT. Using reference TRBV12-5 and TRBJ2-3 for the parts outside the CDR3, the full variable domain is DARVTQTPRHKVTEMGQEVTMRCQPILGHNTVFWYRQTMMQGLELLAYFRNRAPLDDSGMPKDRFSAEMPDATLATLKIQPSEPRDSAVYFCASGQEGADTQYFGPGTRLTVL.

The rearrangement links TRBV6-1 to TRBJ2-2; the D gene is possibly TRBD2 (6 bases). V was cut by 1 base and J by 4 bases, with 13 bases left in between. The germline V gene encodes CDR1 MNHNS and CDR2 SASEGT. This CDR3 comprises 16 residues. The CDR3 region is CASSEGVAGPTGELFF. As DNA, the CDR3 is TGTGCCAGCAGTGAAGGGGTGGCGGGGCCCACCGGGGAGCTGTTTTTT.

The chain combines TRBV6-1 with TRBJ1-6; D perhaps matches TRBD1 (6 bases). Trimming stripped 6 bases from V and 10 bases from J, with 13 bases between. Germline loops: CDR1 MNHNS, CDR2 SASEGT. This CDR3 is built from 13 residues. The CDR3 bases are TGTGCCAGCAGGGCCCAGGGGCAATCACCCCTCCACTTT. Protein product: CASRAQGQSPLHF.

V and J are TRBV6-5 and TRBJ1-2; 9 positions match TRBD1. There are 14 residues in the CDR3. Germline V gene sequence: CDR1 MNHEY, CDR2 SVGAGI. After removal of 2 bases from V and 5 bases from J, the junction contained 3 bases not matched to a gene. The CDR3 sequence: CASSYGQGRYGYTF. CDR3 nucleotide sequence: TGTGCCAGCAGTTACGGACAGGGGAGGTATGGCTACACCTTC.

The CDR3 sequence: CASSGGERGTQYF. The DNA for the CDR3 is TGCGCCAGCAGTGGGGGGGAGAGGGGGACCCAGTACTTC. The V and J genes are TRBV4-1 and TRBJ2-5, with 7 nucleotides matching TRBD2. V lost 6 bases to trimming and J lost 7 bases; unmatched junction nucleotides: 8. The CDR3 is 13 residues long. Germline V gives CDR1 MGHRA, CDR2 YSYEKL.

This rearrangement joins TRBV12-2 to TRBJ2-5; TRBD2 is taken as the D call from the table, unchecked against the DNA. TRBV12-2 has pseudogene status. The CDR3 length is 18 residues. The CDR3 loop reads CASRLELAGGSGWETQYF. The CDR3 DNA reads as TGTGCAAGTCGCTTAGAACTAGCGGGAGGTTCGGGATGGGAGACCCAGTACTTC.

The J gene is TRBJ1-2, the V gene TRBV5-4, with 7 bases aligning to TRBD1. V was pared by 5 bases and J by 2 bases, with 6 bases of the junction left unmatched. Germline CDR1 and CDR2: SGHNT and YYREEE (reference sequence). The CDR3 loop spans 14 amino acids. In DNA, the CDR3 is TGTGCCAGCAGAGCCGACAGGGTCAACTATGGCTACACCTTC. Its translation is CASRADRVNYGYTF. The complete variable domain, with remaining parts taken from reference TRBV5-4 and TRBJ1-2, reads ETGVTQSPTHLIKTRGQQVTLRCSSQSGHNTVSWYQQALGQGPQFIFQYYREEENGRGNFPPRFSGLQFPNYSSELNVNALELDDSALYLCASRADRVNYGYTFGSGTRLTVV.

This chain joins TRBV7-2 and TRBJ2-7; TRBD1 aligns across 7 bases. CDR1 is SGHTA, CDR2 FQGNSA, per germline. V lost 5 bases, J lost 6 bases, and 10 bases stayed unmatched. The CDR3 covers 14 residues. CDR3 coding DNA: TGTGCCAGCAGCACTGGTGACAGGGTGCGCGAGCAGTACTTC. Encoded protein: CASSTGDRVREQYF. Full variable domain (remainder filled in from reference TRBV7-2 and TRBJ2-7): GAGVSQSPSNKVTEKGKDVELRCDPISGHTALYWYRQSLGQGLEFLIYFQGNSAPDKSGLPSDRFSAERTGGSVSTLTIQRTQQEDSAVYLCASSTGDRVREQYFGPGTRLTVT.

This chain connects TRBV6-1 to TRBJ2-1; no clear D gene. CDR3 length: 11 amino acids. Trimming took 7 bases from V and 3 from J, leaving 4 bases between them. Germline V gene sequence: CDR1 MNHNS, CDR2 SASEGT. The CDR3 is CASTRYNEQFF. The CDR3 DNA follows: TGTGCCAGCACGCGCTACAATGAGCAGTTCTTC.

The chain carries TRBV25-1 and TRBJ1-1, with D possibly matching TRBD1 (6 bases). CDR3 length: 15 amino acids. V lost 1 base and J 6 bases, leaving 15 bases between the germline ends. Germline V gene lookup returns CDR1 MGHDK and CDR2 SYGVNS. The CDR3 DNA follows: TGTGCCAGCAGTGAATCTGCCAGGGGTAGAGCTGAAGCTTTCTTT. Amino acids: CASSESARGRAEAFF.

J is TRBJ2-7 and V is TRBV10-2, with 8 bases aligning to TRBD2. The germline CDR1 and CDR2 sequences are WSHSY and SAAADI. The length of the CDR3 is 13 residues. After removal of 10 bases from V and 5 bases from J, the junction contained 10 bases not matched to a gene. CDR3 DNA: TGCGCCATTAGAGGCGGGAGGACTAACGAGCAGTACTTC. Translated: CAIRGGRTNEQYF.

The CDR3 DNA sequence: TGTGCCAGCAGCTCACAGGGGGCAGGTGGTGAAAAACTGTTTTTT. It is translated as CASSSQGAGGEKLFF. J is TRBJ1-4 and V is TRBV7-2, with 9 nucleotides matching TRBD1. This CDR3 is built from 15 residues. Per the germline V gene, CDR1 is SGHTA and CDR2 is FQGNSA. The V and J ends lost 4 bases and 7 bases, in that order; junction bases with no gene match: 7.

The chain combines TRBV7-9 with TRBJ2-7; D is unresolved. This CDR3 is 12 amino acids long. The V and J ends lost 5 bases and 4 bases respectively, with 9 bases between them. CDR1 and CDR2 from the germline V gene are SEHNR and FQNEAQ (reference sequence). This CDR3 is CASSPRVYEQYF. CDR3 DNA sequence: TGTGCCAGCAGCCCGAGAGTGTACGAGCAGTACTTC.

This chain links TRBV13 with TRBJ2-5; TRBD2 agrees at 10 bases. From germline, CDR1 is PRHDT and CDR2 FYEKMQ (reference sequence). The CDR3 is 15 residues long. The V and J ends lost 5 bases and 6 bases, in that order; junction bases with no gene match: 9. The CDR3 region is CASSPPAGGLKTQYF. Here the CDR3 DNA reads TGTGCCAGCAGCCCTCCAGCGGGGGGGCTAAAGACCCAGTACTTC.

The chain carries TRBV5-5 and TRBJ2-7; 8 nucleotides agree with TRBD1. Germline loops: CDR1 SGHKS, CDR2 YYEKEE (reference sequence). The trim removed 2 bases at V and 2 bases at J, leaving 0 bases unmatched. The length of the CDR3 is 13 residues. In DNA form, the CDR3 reads TGTGCCAGCAGCTTACAGGGGGCCTACGAGCAGTACTTC. It codes for CASSLQGAYEQYF.

In DNA form, the CDR3 reads TGTGCCTGGAGTGTACAAAGTCACGAGCAGTACTTC. Translating gives CAWSVQSHEQYF. The V call is TRBV30, the J call TRBJ2-7; D not certain. The CDR3 has 12 residues. The germline V gene has CDR1 GTSNPN and CDR2 SVGIG (reference sequence). Trimming pared 0 bases from V and 5 bases from J, leaving 8 bases between.

The rearrangement joins TRBV7-2 to TRBJ2-1, with 10 bases fitting TRBD1. V shed 6 bases, J shed 2 bases, and the junction held 4 bases outside the gene matches. The CDR3 runs to 15 residues. CDR1 SGHTA and CDR2 FQGNSA come from the germline V gene. This CDR3 reads CASRRDRGPYNEQFF. CDR3 DNA sequence: TGTGCCAGCAGGCGGGACAGGGGCCCCTACAATGAGCAGTTCTTC.

In its sample, this clone was seen a few times. The chain couples TRBV6-1 to TRBJ2-7; a weak D match, TRBD2 (6 bases). The CDR3 covers 14 residues. Per the germline V gene, CDR1 is MNHNS and CDR2 is SASEGT. The V gene lost 2 bases and the J gene lost 3 bases, with 11 bases spanning the gap. This CDR3 reads CASSESGGVYEQYF. The CDR3 bases are TGTGCCAGCAGTGAATCCGGAGGGGTCTACGAGCAGTACTTC.

This sequence joins TRBV9 and TRBJ1-3; 9 positions agree with TRBD1. The CDR3 is 16 residues long. The J segment lost 5 bases and the V segment lost 3 bases, leaving 9 bases of the junction unmatched. Per germline, CDR1 SGDLS and CDR2 YYNGEE. CDR3 sequence reads: CASSEDRGIVRNTIYF. DNA of the CDR3: TGTGCCAGCAGCGAAGACAGGGGGATAGTAAGAAACACCATATATTTT.

This clone was seen only a few times. CDR3 region: CASSFTGMGTGELFF. The DNA for the CDR3 is TGTGCCAGCAGCTTTACAGGGATGGGCACCGGGGAGCTGTTTTTT. This chain connects TRBV5-4 to TRBJ2-2; weak D call: TRBD1 (6 bases). This CDR3 is built from 15 residues. Trimming stripped 2 bases from V and 4 bases from J, with 12 bases between. Germline loops: CDR1 SGHNT, CDR2 YYREEE (reference sequence).